The T cell receptor beta chain described here comes from a study of cytomegalovirus exposure and HLA in healthy donors. J lost 0 bases, V lost 4 bases, and 9 bases had no gene match. The length of the CDR3 is 16 residues. Germline CDR1 SGHRS, CDR2 YFSETQ. PCR primers comprised 60 Vbeta and 13 Jbeta primers. The table came from immunoSEQ multiplex PCR; TCRdb's copy has only in-frame clones and leaves some out. The sample totals about 140,000 clones; its top ten clones hold 0.85% to 1%. In regard to this clone: Its antigen is unknown.

General study findings and limits: Within an earlier analysis, most TCR beta V segments proved productive either about 90% or about 30% of the time. In a later analysis, several top co-occurrence clusters appeared linked to parvovirus B19, influenza, CMV and Epstein-Barr virus. One variant, a missense change in DCLRE1C, was linked in a later analysis to TCR beta V- and J-gene trimming.

Sequenced material: PBMCs. The gene calls are TRBV5-1 and TRBJ1-1; 7 bases line up with TRBD1. This sequence originates from a male donor in good health and CMV-seronegative. The chain's CDR3 is CASSPRQGRVNTEAFF. Written as DNA, the CDR3 is TGCGCCAGCAGCCCGCGACAGGGTCGGGTGAACACTGAAGCTTTCTTT. Full variable domain (remainder filled in from reference TRBV5-1 and TRBJ1-1): KAGVTQTPRYLIKTRGQQVTLSCSPISGHRSVSWYQQTPGQGLQFLFEYFSETQRNKGNFPGRFSGRQFSNSRSEMNVSTLELGDSALYLCASSPRQGRVNTEAFFGQGTRLTVV.